This T cell receptor (beta chain) was documented in a study of T cell changes during pregnancy in multiple sclerosis. CDR3 length equals 15 residues. CDR1 and CDR2 from the germline V gene are SNHLY and FYNNEI. V shed 10 bases and J 2 bases; nucleotides not matched to a gene: 6. This clone was recorded once. Profiling relied on immunoSEQ multiplex PCR, and the TCRdb table lists in-frame clones only, not all of them. This table holds around 120,000 clones, approximately 90% found once. The TCR sequence derives from a female donor with multiple sclerosis, enrolled in a pregnancy study. This sample comprised peripheral blood, obtained after pregnancy. The chain is built from TRBV2 and TRBJ2-7, with 15 nucleotides matching TRBD2. CDR3: CAKGLAGGRTYEQYF. The CDR3 DNA sequence: TGTGCCAAGGGACTAGCGGGGGGAAGGACCTACGAGCAGTACTTC.